This TCR beta chain was recovered during a study of early T cells in non-severe SARS-CoV-2 infection. Study-wide background: From unsorted whole blood, bulk RNA was sequenced, and the chains remained unpaired.

Unique molecular identifiers were attached to individual cDNA molecules. TCRdb analysed the 5' RACE reads with MiXCR anew, one entry per CDR3 protein. Seen here are tens of thousands of distinct CDR3 sequences, 9.5% to 13% observed once, and the top ten hold roughly 10%. Findings and caveats of the study: Anti-spike CD8 responses were favored in VDJdb matching, and private and CD4 specificities were missed.

About this clonotype: Its antigen is currently unknown.

V trimming: 7 bases; J trimming: 3 bases; junction bases outside the gene matches: 10. CDR1 is MDHEN, CDR2 SYDVKM, per germline. The CDR3 contains 17 residues. The receptor's source is an adult who was a healthcare worker with PCR-confirmed SARS-CoV-2 infection or an uninfected control (not recorded which). The source material was whole blood. V gene TRBV28 combines with J gene TRBJ2-6; 9 bases match TRBD2. The CDR3, as DNA: TGTGCCAGCACGGCGAGCGGGGGGCGTGGTGGGGCCAACGTCCTGACTTTC. It encodes CASTASGGRGGANVLTF.